The clone carrying this T cell receptor beta chain was seen once. Its specificity is unknown. Of the isolated RNA, all was reverse transcribed, and so the sequenced material was expressed TCRB transcripts. The method was immunoSEQ multiplex PCR; TCRdb's version includes in-frame clones alone and lacks a portion of them. The table lists 150,000 or so clones, about 63% of them singletons. The data belong to a study of beta chain features in type 1 diabetes. Every sorted population was more than 95% pure. Germline CDR1 is SGHAT and CDR2 is FQNNGV. V dropped 3 bases and J dropped 7 bases, with 13 bases sitting between them. The CDR3 consists of 13 residues. Study-level findings and limits: For patients and controls alike, PCR might favor shorter templates to the same degree. The study found moderately but significantly shorter TCRB CDR3s in all four CD4+ subsets of Type 1 diabetes patients. Across patients, naive, central memory and Treg TCRB repertoires exhibited apparently greater similarity than was observed across healthy donors. HLA influence on TCRB rearrangement stayed unresolved here.

The sequenced sample consisted of naive CD4+ T cells from blood. This clonotype was sampled from a man aged 25 to 45 with type 1 diabetes. The V gene is TRBV11-2, the J gene TRBJ2-7; D uncertain. The CDR3: CASSFPRLLEQYF. CDR3 coding DNA: TGTGCCAGCAGCTTCCCCAGACTCTTGGAGCAGTACTTC.